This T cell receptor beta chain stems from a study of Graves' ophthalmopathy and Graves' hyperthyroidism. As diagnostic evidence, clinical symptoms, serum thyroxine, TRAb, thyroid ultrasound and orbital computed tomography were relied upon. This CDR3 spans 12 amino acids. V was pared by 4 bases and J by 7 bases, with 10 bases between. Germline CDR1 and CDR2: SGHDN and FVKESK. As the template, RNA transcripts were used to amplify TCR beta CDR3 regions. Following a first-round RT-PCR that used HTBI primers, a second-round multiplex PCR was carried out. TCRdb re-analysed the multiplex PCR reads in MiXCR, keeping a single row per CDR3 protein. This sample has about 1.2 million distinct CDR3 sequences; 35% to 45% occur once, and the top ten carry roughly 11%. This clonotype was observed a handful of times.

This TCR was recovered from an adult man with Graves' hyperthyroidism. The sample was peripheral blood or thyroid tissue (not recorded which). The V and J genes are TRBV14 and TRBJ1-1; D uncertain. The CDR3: CASSRHVFEAFF. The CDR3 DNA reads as TGTGCCAGCAGCCGGCATGTTTTTGAAGCTTTCTTT. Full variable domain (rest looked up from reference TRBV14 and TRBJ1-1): EAGVTQFPSHSVIEKGQTVTLRCDPISGHDNLYWYRRVMGKEIKFLLHFVKESKQDESGMPNNRFLAERTGGTYSTLKVQPAELEDSGVYFCASSRHVFEAFFGQGTRLTVV.